Each of the 25 T cell receptor beta chains below was sequenced from the same sample in a study of OX40 agonist ivuxolimab in advanced cancers. Only in-frame clones appear in the TCRdb table, and some are missing; sequencing was by immunoSEQ multiplex PCR. The sample yields under 85,000 clones, around four fifths seen once. The specimen comprised CD4+ or CD8+ T cells sorted from blood, sampled in a trial of the OX40 agonist ivuxolimab. These receptors all stem from an adult with an advanced solid tumor such as melanoma, head and neck, liver or kidney cancer.

This sequence joins TRBV19 and TRBJ1-4; D perhaps matches TRBD1 (6 bases). The V gene's germline CDR1 is LNHDA and CDR2 SQIVND (reference sequence). The CDR3 totals 18 residues. Deletions cut 5 bases from V and 1 base from J, with 20 bases between. The chain's CDR3 is CASSSAGTLGGTNEKLFF. For the CDR3, the DNA is TGTGCCAGTAGTTCCGCCGGGACACTCGGGGGAACTAATGAAAAACTGTTTTTT.

CDR3 loop: CASSRKTTEAFF. In DNA form, the CDR3 reads TGTGCCAGCAGTCGGAAAACCACTGAAGCTTTCTTT. This chain links TRBV6-5 with TRBJ1-1; D gene ambiguous. Trimming took off 5 bases at V and 4 bases at J, with 8 bases between the two ends. CDR1 and CDR2 (germline): MNHEY, SVGAGI. The CDR3 has 12 amino acids.

The chain combines TRBV5-1 with TRBJ2-1; a weak D match, TRBD2 (6 bases). The CDR3 runs to 15 residues. Germline CDR1 is SGHRS and CDR2 is YFSETQ. V lost 4 bases and J lost 4, with 15 bases in between. The CDR3 coding sequence is TGCGCCAGCAGCGGCCCGGGACTTCTATACAATGAGCAGTTCTTC. Amino acid sequence: CASSGPGLLYNEQFF.

This clone came up a few times. The chain has TRBV11-2 and TRBJ2-7, with no clear D. The CDR3 runs 11 residues. Trimming took off 5 bases at V and 7 bases at J, with 9 bases between the two ends. CDR1 is SGHAT and CDR2 is FQNNGV in the germline V gene. The CDR3 coding sequence is TGTGCCAGCAGCGGTGGTAGAGAGCAGTACTTC. This gives the protein CASSGGREQYF. The entire variable domain, with the rest obtained from reference TRBV11-2 and TRBJ2-7, is as follows: EAGVAQSPRYKIIEKRQSVAFWCNPISGHATLYWYQQILGQGPKLLIQFQNNGVVDDSQLPKDRFSAERLKGVDSTLKIQPAKLEDSAVYLCASSGGREQYFGPGTRLTVT.

Only one count was recorded for this clone. The rearrangement joins TRBV9 to TRBJ1-2, with a possible D match to TRBD1 (5 bases). From germline, CDR1 is SGDLS and CDR2 YYNGEE. The CDR3 is 17 amino acids. V was pared by 7 bases and J by 2 bases, with 24 bases between. CDR3 nucleotides: TGTGCCAGCCATTCCGGGGCAGGGAGTATTAGGAACTATGGCTACACCTTC. It specifies CASHSGAGSIRNYGYTF.

The chain recombines TRBV7-2 with TRBJ1-5; TRBD1 agrees at 11 bases. With V trimmed by 4 bases and J by 6 bases, 5 bases remained unmatched. Germline CDR1 SGHTA, CDR2 FQGNSA. The CDR3 has 15 residues. CDR3 nucleotide sequence: TGTGCCAGCAGCTCCGGACAGGGGGCGGGTCAGCCCCAGCATTTT. Translation gives CASSSGQGAGQPQHF.

V is TRBV29-1 and J is TRBJ2-1, with D maybe TRBD2 (6 bases). Germline V CDR1 and CDR2: SQVTM, ANQGSEA. This CDR3 contains 13 residues. V shed 6 bases and J shed 2 bases, with 11 bases lying between them. As DNA, the CDR3 is TGCAGCGTCCGCCGCGGGACCTACAATGAGCAGTTCTTC. It specifies CSVRRGTYNEQFF.

The V call is TRBV11-2, the J call TRBJ1-2; D possibly corresponds to TRBD1 (5 bases). The CDR3 is made up of 14 amino acids. Per germline, CDR1 SGHAT and CDR2 FQNNGV. V gave up 0 bases and J gave up 12 bases, with 17 bases separating them. CDR3 DNA: TGTGCCAGCAGCTTAGAGTCAGGGATCGTCTTCGACACCTTC. Translating it yields CASSLESGIVFDTF.

V is TRBV10-3 and J is TRBJ2-2; a possible D gene is TRBD2 (6 bases). Trimming stripped 3 bases from V and 4 bases from J, with 9 bases between. CDR3 size: 14 residues. The germline V gene has CDR1 ENHRY and CDR2 SYGVKD. As DNA, the CDR3 is TGTGCCATCAGTGATGTCGGGGGCACCGGGGAGCTGTTTTTT. Its protein product is CAISDVGGTGELFF.

This clone has a single count. The genes are TRBV11-2 and TRBJ2-2, with 15 bases identical to TRBD2. The CDR3 is made up of 17 amino acids. Germline V CDR1 and CDR2: SGHAT, FQNNGV. Trimming removed 4 bases from V and 4 bases from J; junction bases left unmatched: 4. The CDR3 here is CASSSGTSGGRTGELFF. The CDR3, as DNA: TGTGCCAGCAGCTCCGGGACTAGCGGGGGGCGCACCGGGGAGCTGTTTTTT.

The chain combines TRBV29-1 with TRBJ1-2, with D possibly being TRBD1 (5 bases). CDR1 and CDR2 from the germline V gene are SQVTM and ANQGSEA. V was clipped by 7 bases and J by 4 bases, with 10 bases between them. The CDR3 has 11 amino acids. CDR3 residues: CSADRGYGYTF. CDR3 coding DNA: TGCAGCGCAGACAGAGGCTATGGCTACACCTTC.

The chain links TRBV6-1 to TRBJ2-2; tentative D call: TRBD1 (5 bases). This CDR3 has 18 amino acids. Trimming pared 4 bases from V and 0 bases from J, leaving 18 bases between. Germline values: CDR1 MNHNS, CDR2 SASEGT. CDR3 in amino acids: CASSAYLGRVANTGELFF. DNA for the CDR3: TGTGCCAGCAGTGCGTACCTTGGCAGGGTCGCGAACACCGGGGAGCTGTTTTTT.

This chain joins TRBV7-6 and TRBJ1-1, with a weak D call TRBD1 (5 bases). The CDR3 sequence is 11 residues long. CDR1 SGHVS and CDR2 FNYEAQ come from the germline V gene. The V end was cut by 3 bases, the J end by 11 bases, with 10 bases between. DNA for the CDR3: TGTGCCAGCAGCTTTGGGGGTGAGGCTTTCTTT. Protein product: CASSFGGEAFF.

V gene TRBV5-1 combines with J gene TRBJ1-2; TRBD1 matches at 7 bases. CDR1 and CDR2 (germline): SGHRS, YFSETQ. With 4 bases clipped from V and 3 bases from J, the junction kept 6 bases outside the gene matches. The CDR3 extends over 14 amino acids. As DNA, the CDR3 is TGCGCCAGCAGCATGACCCAGGGGGACTATGGCTACACCTTC. This encodes CASSMTQGDYGYTF.

The V gene is TRBV5-4, the J gene TRBJ2-7; maybe TRBD2 (6 bases). The V gene's germline CDR1 is SGHNT and CDR2 YYREEE (reference sequence). CDR3 length equals 14 residues. V lost 4 bases and J 2 bases, leaving 13 bases between the germline ends. CDR3 in amino acids: CASSAGLLAYEQYF. The CDR3, as DNA: TGTGCCAGCAGCGCGGGACTCCTCGCCTACGAGCAGTACTTC.

This clone came up once. The chain is built from TRBV4-1 and TRBJ2-5; D gene uncertain. The V and J ends lost 4 bases and 2 bases respectively, with 8 bases between them. This CDR3 contains 13 residues. CDR1 MGHRA and CDR2 YSYEKL come from the germline V gene. The CDR3 is CASSRSLQETQYF. DNA for the CDR3: TGCGCCAGCAGCCGGTCCCTACAAGAGACCCAGTACTTC.

V gene TRBV5-1 combines with J gene TRBJ2-5; D is unclear. CDR3 size: 15 residues. Germline V gene data show CDR1 as SGHRS and CDR2 as YFSETQ. Deletions cut 2 bases from V and 1 base from J, with 12 bases between. The CDR3 sequence: CASSFVGMGQETQYF. The CDR3 bases are TGCGCCAGCAGCTTCGTGGGAATGGGCCAAGAGACCCAGTACTTC.

The chain couples TRBV5-6 to TRBJ2-1; 12 bases match TRBD2. Unmatched junction bases numbered 8, after V lost 7 bases and J lost 0 bases. This CDR3 is 17 amino acids long. Germline V gives CDR1 SGHDT, CDR2 YYEEEE. As DNA, the CDR3 is TGTGCCAGCTGGCTAGCGGGGGGGTTAAGCTCCTACAATGAGCAGTTCTTC. Protein: CASWLAGGLSSYNEQFF.

The chain uses TRBV4-2 and TRBJ1-2; D gene unclear. V gave up 4 bases and J gave up 3 bases, with 15 bases separating them. From germline, CDR1 is LGHNA and CDR2 YNFKEQ. The CDR3 runs to 15 residues. CDR3 residues: CASSPVSGEDYGYTF. The DNA of the CDR3 is TGTGCCAGCAGCCCGGTCTCCGGGGAGGACTATGGCTACACCTTC.

In this sample, this clone turned up once. The V gene is TRBV4-3, the J gene TRBJ2-1; D possibly corresponds to TRBD2 (7 bases). The V and J ends lost 4 bases and 3 bases respectively, with 10 bases between them. Germline V gene sequence: CDR1 LGHNA, CDR2 YSLEER. This CDR3 is 14 amino acids long. CDR3: CASSRGGDYNEQFF. DNA for the CDR3: TGCGCCAGCAGCCGAGGGGGGGACTACAATGAGCAGTTCTTC.

The chain employs TRBV6-5 and TRBJ1-2; D may be TRBD1 (5 bases). This CDR3 has 14 amino acids. Trimming removed 2 bases from V and 5 bases from J, with 12 bases in between. Germline CDR1 and CDR2: MNHEY and SVGAGI. CDR3 residues: CASSYGGAGYGYTF. DNA of the CDR3: TGTGCCAGCAGTTACGGAGGGGCTGGGTATGGCTACACCTTC.

J is TRBJ1-4 and V is TRBV4-3; TRBD1 matches at 7 bases. Germline lookup yields CDR1 LGHNA and CDR2 YSLEER. Losses at the gene ends were 0 bases for V and 8 bases for J; bases not matched to a gene: 6. The CDR3 covers 15 residues. CDR3 region: CASSQDDRQGEKLFF. The CDR3 coding sequence is TGCGCCAGCAGCCAAGACGATCGACAGGGAGAAAAACTGTTTTTT.

The chain couples TRBV5-3 to TRBJ1-5, with 8 bases identical to TRBD1. TRBV5-3 is sorted into the ORF group, with uncertain function. This CDR3 has 14 amino acids. V gave up 3 bases and J gave up 4 bases; unmatched junction bases: 3. CDR3 sequence: CARSSRGPNQPQHF. CDR3 nucleotide sequence: TGTGCCAGAAGCTCCAGGGGGCCTAATCAGCCCCAGCATTTT.

The genes are TRBV28 and TRBJ2-3; possibly TRBD2 for D (5 bases). The V and J ends lost 10 bases and 8 bases respectively, with 19 bases between them. The CDR3 spans 13 residues. Germline V CDR1 and CDR2: MDHEN, SYDVKM. CDR3 sequence (DNA): TGTGCCACCTTCCACCTCGACTACGGTACGCAGTATTTT. Residues: CATFHLDYGTQYF. The whole variable domain, filled in from reference TRBV28 and TRBJ2-3, reads DVKVTQSSRYLVKRTGEKVFLECVQDMDHENMFWYRQDPGLGLRLIYFSYDVKMKEKGDIPEGYSVSREKKERFSLILESASTNQTSMYLCATFHLDYGTQYFGPGTRLTVL.

The chain carries TRBV7-8 and TRBJ2-5; the match to TRBD2 covers 7 bases. V was clipped by 3 bases and J by 6 bases; unmatched bases: 7. CDR3 length: 14 amino acids. The germline gives CDR1 SGHVS, CDR2 FQNEAQ. The CDR3 here is CASSFRREQQTQYF. CDR3 DNA sequence: TGTGCCAGCAGCTTCAGGCGGGAGCAACAGACCCAGTACTTC.